Listed here is a single T cell receptor (beta chain). Amplification targeted the TCR beta CDR3 regions, with RNA transcripts as the source material. The workflow started with a first-round RT-PCR run with HTBI primers and then moved on to a second-round multiplex PCR. In TCRdb, the multiplex PCR reads were re-called with MiXCR into one record per CDR3 protein. The data hold around 1.1 million distinct CDR3 sequences, with 35% to 40% observed a single time. These data are taken from a study of Graves' ophthalmopathy and Graves' hyperthyroidism. With 5 bases removed from V and 6 bases from J, the gap between germline ends came to 12 bases. The CDR3 sequence is 12 residues long. Germline V lookup: CDR1 SGDLS, CDR2 YYNGEE.

This receptor was taken from an adult man with Graves' hyperthyroidism. The material sequenced was peripheral blood or thyroid tissue (not recorded which). The chain is built from TRBV9 and TRBJ2-7; no reliable D call. CDR3 sequence reads: CASSSIWSEQYF. CDR3 coding DNA: TGTGCCAGCAGTTCTATTTGGTCCGAGCAGTACTTC.